Below, 24 T cell receptor beta chains from the same sample are listed, as sequenced in a study of cytomegalovirus exposure and HLA in healthy donors. Both 60 Vbeta primers and 13 Jbeta primers went into the PCR. Only in-frame clones appear in the TCRdb table, and some are missing; sequencing was by immunoSEQ multiplex PCR. The sample carries some 150,000 clones, approximately 80% recorded once. The sequenced material came from PBMCs. These receptors were taken from a woman aged 25 to 39 in good health and CMV-seronegative.

The chain links TRBV5-8 to TRBJ1-5; TRBD1 agrees at 9 bases. The CDR3 is made up of 17 amino acids. Per the germline V gene, CDR1 is SGHTS and CDR2 is YDEGEE. V lost 4 bases, J lost 1 base, and 9 bases stayed unmatched. CDR3 protein: CASSEGQGWASNQPQHF. Written as DNA, the CDR3 is TGTGCCAGCAGCGAAGGACAGGGGTGGGCGAGCAATCAGCCCCAGCATTTT. Supplemented by reference TRBV5-8 and TRBJ1-5, the full variable domain reads EAGVTQSPTHLIKTRGQQATLRCSPISGHTSVYWYQQALGLGLQFLLWYDEGEERNRGNFPPRFSGRQFPNYSSELNVNALELEDSALYLCASSEGQGWASNQPQHFGDGTRLSIL.

The rearrangement joins TRBV6-1 to TRBJ2-7; D perhaps matches TRBD2 (6 bases). Germline V gene lookup returns CDR1 MNHNS and CDR2 SASEGT. Trimming stripped 7 bases from V and 3 bases from J, with 13 bases between. There are 13 residues in the CDR3. The CDR3 region has the DNA TGTGCCAGCACTACGGGGGTATTCTACGAGCAGTACTTC. Its translation: CASTTGVFYEQYF.

The chain recombines TRBV5-6 with TRBJ2-5; maybe TRBD2 (6 bases). This CDR3 has 17 amino acids. CDR1 SGHDT and CDR2 YYEEEE come from the germline V gene. The germline V and J ends were trimmed by 4 bases and 5 bases, with 24 bases remaining between them. The CDR3 nucleotides read TGTGCCAGCAGCCCGTATCGAGGTCGGAGGGGAATGGAGACCCAGTACTTC. Its translation: CASSPYRGRRGMETQYF.

This clone was found once. The chain links TRBV11-2 to TRBJ2-3; 7 positions match TRBD2. V was clipped by 4 bases and J by 6 bases; unmatched bases: 13. Germline V gene sequence: CDR1 SGHAT, CDR2 FQNNGV. The CDR3 sequence is 16 residues long. CDR3: CASSSSFGGSGDTQYF. The CDR3 DNA reads as TGTGCCAGCAGCTCCTCGTTCGGCGGGAGTGGTGATACGCAGTATTTT.

The chain links TRBV25-1 to TRBJ2-7, with 8 bases identical to TRBD2. J gave up 2 bases and V 3 bases, and 9 bases lay outside the gene matches. Per the germline V gene, CDR1 is MGHDK and CDR2 is SYGVNS. The CDR3 totals 16 residues. CDR3 sequence: CASSDPGGQVPYEQYF. The CDR3 DNA is TGTGCCAGCAGTGATCCGGGAGGGCAGGTTCCCTACGAGCAGTACTTC.

The rearrangement links TRBV11-3 to TRBJ2-5; 7 bases map to TRBD2. The CDR3 is made up of 16 amino acids. In germline, CDR1 is SGHNT, CDR2 YENEEA. Trimming took 2 bases from V and 1 from J; bases not matched to a gene: 7. CDR3 DNA sequence: TGTGCCAGCAGCTTATCTGTATCGGGGGGCCAAGAGACCCAGTACTTC. This encodes CASSLSVSGGQETQYF.

The rearrangement joins TRBV29-1 to TRBJ2-6, with D perhaps TRBD1 (5 bases). CDR1 SQVTM and CDR2 ANQGSEA come from the germline V gene. This CDR3 contains 16 residues. Deletions cut 5 bases from V and 0 bases from J, with 14 bases between. The CDR3 coding sequence is TGCAGCGTTTTTAGACAGTCGAGCTCTGGGGCCAACGTCCTGACTTTC. Protein sequence: CSVFRQSSSGANVLTF.

The chain links TRBV5-1 to TRBJ2-7; 11 bases map to TRBD2. J was trimmed by 6 bases and V by 2 bases; bases with no gene match: 4. The CDR3 length is 14 residues. Germline lookup yields CDR1 SGHRS and CDR2 YFSETQ. For the CDR3, the DNA is TGCGCCAGCAGCTTTATAGCGGGAGGGCCCGAGCAGTACTTC. This codes for CASSFIAGGPEQYF.

This sequence joins TRBV19 and TRBJ1-1; the match to TRBD1 covers 8 bases. This CDR3 spans 15 amino acids. V was clipped by 4 bases and J by 1 base; unmatched bases: 5. The germline CDR1 and CDR2 sequences are LNHDA and SQIVND (reference sequence). The CDR3 DNA is TGTGCCAGTAGTACGCCGGGACAGGAGAACACTGAAGCTTTCTTT. Amino acid sequence: CASSTPGQENTEAFF. The full variable domain, in which reference TRBV19 and TRBJ1-1 provide the parts outside the CDR3, is DGGITQSPKYLFRKEGQNVTLSCEQNLNHDAMYWYRQDPGQGLRLIYYSQIVNDFQKGDIAEGYSVSREKKESFPLTVTSAQKNPTAFYLCASSTPGQENTEAFFGQGTRLTVV.

The rearrangement joins TRBV5-5 to TRBJ2-1; TRBD1 matches at 9 bases. The CDR3 length is 16 residues. J was trimmed by 0 bases and V by 4 bases; bases with no gene match: 5. Germline-derived CDR1 and CDR2 are SGHKS and YYEKEE (reference sequence). The CDR3 sequence: CASSPGTGSSYNEQFF. The CDR3 nucleotides are TGTGCCAGCAGCCCTGGGACAGGGAGCTCCTACAATGAGCAGTTCTTC.

The chain carries TRBV25-1 and TRBJ2-3; 8 bases are shared with TRBD2. Germline V gives CDR1 MGHDK, CDR2 SYGVNS. The length of the CDR3 is 16 residues. J was trimmed by 2 bases and V by 6 bases; bases with no gene match: 10. CDR3 sequence: CASRRNQREITDTQYF. CDR3 DNA sequence: TGTGCCAGCAGGCGGAACCAGCGGGAGATCACAGATACGCAGTATTTT.

In DNA form, the CDR3 reads TGTGCCAGCGGCAGGGGGGTTGGTGAAGCTTTCTTT. Translation: CASGRGVGEAFF. The chain recombines TRBV5-8 with TRBJ1-1; 7 bases are a match to TRBD1. The germline V gene has CDR1 SGHTS and CDR2 YDEGEE. V was pared by 7 bases and J by 7 bases, with 7 bases of the junction left unmatched. CDR3 length equals 12 residues.

The V call is TRBV7-3, the J call TRBJ2-1, with D tentatively TRBD2 (7 bases). Trimming took off 1 base at V and 7 bases at J, with 26 bases between the two ends. The germline gives CDR1 SGHTA, CDR2 FQGTGA. The length of the CDR3 is 19 residues. In DNA form, the CDR3 reads TGTGCCAGCAGCTTAATTTGGGGAGGGGGAGCGGGAATTGGGAATGAGCAGTTCTTC. This gives the protein CASSLIWGGGAGIGNEQFF.

The chain joins TRBV29-1 to TRBJ1-1; D is ambiguous. From germline, CDR1 is SQVTM and CDR2 ANQGSEA. Trimming cost V 6 bases and J 3 bases, with 11 bases left between them. CDR3 length: 12 residues. The CDR3 loop reads CSVRTQDTEAFF. CDR3 coding DNA: TGCAGCGTCCGGACTCAGGACACTGAAGCTTTCTTT.

The chain uses TRBV28 and TRBJ1-1; 10 bases match TRBD1. V lost 5 bases, J lost 3 bases, and 6 bases stayed unmatched. Per germline, CDR1 MDHEN and CDR2 SYDVKM. This CDR3 comprises 15 residues. This CDR3 reads CASSIPGTGDTEAFF. The CDR3 coding sequence is TGTGCCAGCAGTATCCCCGGGACAGGGGACACTGAAGCTTTCTTT.

This clone was detected a few times. Within the sample, other DNA sequences also encode this same CDR3. V is TRBV2 and J is TRBJ1-1; no clear D. In germline, CDR1 is SNHLY, CDR2 FYNNEI. CDR3 length: 13 amino acids. Between the trimmed V and J ends, which lost 4 bases and 4 bases, there was a span of 10 bases. CDR3 DNA: TGTGCCAGCAGTGTAGAGGGAGGCACTGAAGCTTTCTTT. Translated, it gives CASSVEGGTEAFF.

V gene TRBV29-1 combines with J gene TRBJ1-4; D is possibly TRBD1 (6 bases). Trimming took off 5 bases at V and 4 bases at J, with 11 bases between the two ends. The germline gives CDR1 SQVTM, CDR2 ANQGSEA. The CDR3 has 13 residues. As DNA, the CDR3 is TGCAGCGTTTACCAACAGGGTAATGAAAAACTGTTTTTT. Amino acid sequence: CSVYQQGNEKLFF.

The rearrangement joins TRBV7-3 to TRBJ2-7, with TRBD2 matching over 10 bases. This CDR3 region has 15 residues. The germline CDR1 and CDR2 sequences are SGHTA and FQGTGA. After removal of 3 bases from V and 7 bases from J, the junction contained 9 bases not matched to a gene. CDR3 in DNA: TGTGCCAGCAGCTTGGGGCTAGCGGGAGCGGATGAGCAGTACTTC. Its protein product is CASSLGLAGADEQYF. Together with reference TRBV7-3 and TRBJ2-7, the CDR3 gives the full variable domain: GAGVSQTPSNKVTEKGKYVELRCDPISGHTALYWYRQSLGQGPEFLIYFQGTGAADDSGLPNDRFFAVRPEGSVSTLKIQRTERGDSAVYLCASSLGLAGADEQYFGPGTRLTVT.

V and J are TRBV30 and TRBJ2-1, with D possibly TRBD1 on 6 matching bases. The CDR3 runs 13 residues. The V end lost 1 base, the J end lost 3 bases, and 7 bases lay between the germline ends. Germline-derived CDR1 and CDR2 are GTSNPN and SVGIG (reference sequence). The CDR3 is CAWSGGLYNEQFF. For the CDR3, the DNA is TGTGCCTGGAGTGGGGGGCTCTACAATGAGCAGTTCTTC. The full variable domain, its missing parts supplied by reference TRBV30 and TRBJ2-1, is SQTIHQWPATLVQPVGSPLSLECTVEGTSNPNLYWYRQAAGRGLQLLFYSVGIGQISSEVPQNLSASRPQDRQFILSSKKLLLSDSGFYLCAWSGGLYNEQFFGPGTRLTVL.

This chain uses TRBV6-6 with TRBJ1-5; 8 bases map to TRBD1. The CDR3 totals 16 residues. CDR1 and CDR2 from the germline V gene are MNHNY and SVGAGI (reference sequence). Germline trimming cut 3 bases from V and 3 bases from J; bases unmatched to any gene: 7. CDR3: CASSYAGTGDNQPQHF. CDR3 DNA: TGTGCCAGCAGTTATGCGGGGACAGGAGACAATCAGCCCCAGCATTTT.

This chain connects TRBV6-5 to TRBJ1-2; tentatively, D is TRBD1 (5 bases). This CDR3 spans 14 amino acids. Trimming removed 0 bases from V and 3 bases from J, with 8 bases in between. Germline assignment: CDR1 MNHEY and CDR2 SVGAGI. The CDR3 DNA is TGTGCCAGCAGTTACTCGACAGCTTACTATGGCTACACCTTC. Protein sequence: CASSYSTAYYGYTF.

The gene calls are TRBV30 and TRBJ1-1; D not certain. From germline, CDR1 is GTSNPN and CDR2 SVGIG (reference sequence). The CDR3 covers 13 residues. With 5 bases removed from V and 4 bases from J, the gap between germline ends came to 14 bases. CDR3 protein: CAWDLREGTEAFF. The CDR3 nucleotides are TGTGCCTGGGATTTAAGGGAGGGCACTGAAGCTTTCTTT. The complete variable domain, with remaining parts taken from reference TRBV30 and TRBJ1-1, reads SQTIHQWPATLVQPVGSPLSLECTVEGTSNPNLYWYRQAAGRGLQLLFYSVGIGQISSEVPQNLSASRPQDRQFILSSKKLLLSDSGFYLCAWDLREGTEAFFGQGTRLTVV.

The chain is built from TRBV30 and TRBJ1-2; the D is unclear. In germline, CDR1 is GTSNPN, CDR2 SVGIG (reference sequence). This CDR3 contains 13 residues. Trimming took off 0 bases at V and 8 bases at J, with 13 bases between the two ends. The CDR3 DNA sequence: TGTGCCTGGAGTGTAAGGAGGGCAGTCGGCTACACCTTC. This encodes CAWSVRRAVGYTF. Complete variable domain (other parts from reference TRBV30 and TRBJ1-2): SQTIHQWPATLVQPVGSPLSLECTVEGTSNPNLYWYRQAAGRGLQLLFYSVGIGQISSEVPQNLSASRPQDRQFILSSKKLLLSDSGFYLCAWSVRRAVGYTFGSGTRLTVV.

The rearrangement uses TRBV5-1 and TRBJ1-1, with a weak D call TRBD1 (5 bases). Germline CDR1 is SGHRS and CDR2 is YFSETQ. The CDR3 is made up of 16 amino acids. V lost 0 bases and J 1 base, leaving 13 bases between the germline ends. CDR3 in amino acids: CASSLAETEANTEAFF. CDR3 sequence (DNA): TGCGCCAGCAGCTTGGCCGAGACAGAAGCGAACACTGAAGCTTTCTTT.